The next 5 T cell receptor beta chains were all read from a single sample in a study of cytomegalovirus exposure and HLA in healthy donors. This PCR relied on a set of 60 Vbeta primers and 13 Jbeta primers. Clones were sequenced by immunoSEQ multiplex PCR, and TCRdb holds only the in-frame ones, with some missing. The sample contains around 99,000 clones, around 77% of which appear only once. The sequenced material came from PBMCs. The receptors were gathered from a man between 35 and 55 years old in good health and CMV-seronegative.

V is TRBV5-4 and J is TRBJ2-3; the match to TRBD1 covers 8 bases. Germline values: CDR1 SGHNT, CDR2 YYREEE (reference sequence). The junction had 2 bases not matched to a gene; V was cut back by 0 bases and J by 5 bases. CDR3 size: 14 residues. CDR3 residues: CASSLGQGRDTQYF. Written as DNA, the CDR3 is TGTGCCAGCAGCTTGGGACAGGGGCGAGATACGCAGTATTTT.

This clone was picked up one time. This sequence joins TRBV2 and TRBJ2-1; tentative D call: TRBD1 (6 bases). The CDR3 length is 13 residues. Trimming took 6 bases from V and 7 from J, leaving 13 bases between them. Germline CDR1 and CDR2: SNHLY and FYNNEI. The DNA for the CDR3 is TGTGCCAGCAGCTACGAAAGGGGGAATGAGCAGTTCTTC. Translated: CASSYERGNEQFF.

The CDR3 DNA reads as TGTGCCTGGGGGGGGGCAGGGTTGGAGACCCAGTACTTC. It translates to CAWGGAGLETQYF. The chain has TRBV30 and TRBJ2-5, with D possibly being TRBD2 (7 bases). V lost 5 bases and J 5 bases, leaving 15 bases between the germline ends. CDR1 is GTSNPN, CDR2 SVGIG, per germline (reference sequence). This CDR3 is built from 13 residues.

The chain employs TRBV19 and TRBJ1-4; D is perhaps TRBD1 (5 bases). Per the germline V gene, CDR1 is LNHDA and CDR2 is SQIVND (reference sequence). The V gene lost 9 bases and the J gene lost 7 bases, with 15 bases spanning the gap. The CDR3 has 13 residues. The CDR3 sequence: CASSGRTFEKLFF. DNA for the CDR3: TGTGCCAGCTCAGGGCGCACGTTTGAAAAACTGTTTTTT.

This clone has more than one count but fewer than ten. J is TRBJ1-1 and V is TRBV19; D unresolved. CDR1 is LNHDA and CDR2 is SQIVND in the germline V gene (reference sequence). The CDR3 has 13 amino acids. Trimming stripped 5 bases from V and 1 base from J, with 8 bases between. The CDR3 coding sequence is TGTGCCAGTAGTGCAAGAGCGAACACTGAAGCTTTCTTT. Residues: CASSARANTEAFF. The full variable domain, in which reference TRBV19 and TRBJ1-1 provide the parts outside the CDR3, is DGGITQSPKYLFRKEGQNVTLSCEQNLNHDAMYWYRQDPGQGLRLIYYSQIVNDFQKGDIAEGYSVSREKKESFPLTVTSAQKNPTAFYLCASSARANTEAFFGQGTRLTVV.